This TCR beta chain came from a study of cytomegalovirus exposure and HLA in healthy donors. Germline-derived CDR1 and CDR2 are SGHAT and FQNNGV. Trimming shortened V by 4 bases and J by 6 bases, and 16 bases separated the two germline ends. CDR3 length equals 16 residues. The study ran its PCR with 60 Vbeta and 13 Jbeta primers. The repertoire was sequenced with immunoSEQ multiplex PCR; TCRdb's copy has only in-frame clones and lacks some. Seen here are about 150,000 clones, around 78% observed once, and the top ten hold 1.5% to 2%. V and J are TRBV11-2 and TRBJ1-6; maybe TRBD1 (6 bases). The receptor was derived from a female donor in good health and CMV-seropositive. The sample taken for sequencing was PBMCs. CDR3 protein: CASSSAGGGSNSPLHF. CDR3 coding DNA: TGTGCCAGCAGCTCAGCCGGGGGGGGCTCTAATTCACCCCTCCACTTT.